This T cell receptor beta chain derives from a study of T cells in Graves' hyperthyroidism and ophthalmopathy. The CDR3 extends over 13 amino acids. CDR1 is MNHNS and CDR2 is SASEGT in the germline V gene. Trimming stripped 7 bases from V and 5 bases from J, with 14 bases between. TCR beta CDR3 region amplification was performed from RNA transcripts. With the HTBI primer set, the TCR CDR3 went through a first round of RT-PCR. TCRdb re-analysed the multiplex PCR reads in MiXCR, keeping a single row per CDR3 protein. The sample carries fewer than 550,000 distinct CDR3 sequences, 15% to 19% recorded once. Patients between 18 and 65 years old had hyperthyroidism, newly diagnosed and lasting under 2 months. Study findings and constraints: Clonotypes that were expanded in thyroid above 0.001 mostly appeared in blood too.

This clonotype was found many times. Its antigen is not identified. The V gene is TRBV6-1, the J gene TRBJ2-5; tentative D call: TRBD2 (5 bases). The receptor comes from a woman under 30 with Graves' hyperthyroidism. Input material: blood. CDR3 residues: CASKRTAFETQYF. CDR3 sequence (DNA): TGTGCCAGCAAGCGGACTGCCTTCGAGACCCAGTACTTC.